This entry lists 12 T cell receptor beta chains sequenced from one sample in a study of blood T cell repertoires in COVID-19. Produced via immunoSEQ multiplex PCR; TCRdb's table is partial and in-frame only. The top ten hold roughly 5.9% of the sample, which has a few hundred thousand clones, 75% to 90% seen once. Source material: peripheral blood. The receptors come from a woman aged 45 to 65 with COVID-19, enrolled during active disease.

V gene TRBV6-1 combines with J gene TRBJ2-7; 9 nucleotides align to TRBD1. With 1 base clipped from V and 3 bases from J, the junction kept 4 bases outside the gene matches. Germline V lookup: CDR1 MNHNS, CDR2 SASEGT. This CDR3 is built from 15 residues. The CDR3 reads CASSEGTGVFYEQYF. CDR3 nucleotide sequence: TGTGCCAGCAGTGAAGGGACAGGGGTTTTCTACGAGCAGTACTTC.

CDR3 nucleotides: TGCACCAGCAGCCACGAGACTAGCGGGGATCATGAGCAGTTCTTC. Its protein is CTSSHETSGDHEQFF. V usage is TRBV1 and J usage is TRBJ2-1; TRBD2, the table's D call, was not compared with the DNA. TRBV1 represents a pseudogene. The length of the CDR3 is 15 residues.

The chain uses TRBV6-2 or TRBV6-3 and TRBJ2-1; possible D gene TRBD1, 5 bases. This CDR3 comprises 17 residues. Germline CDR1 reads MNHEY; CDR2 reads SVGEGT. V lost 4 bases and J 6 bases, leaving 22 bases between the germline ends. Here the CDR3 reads CASSSYPSGSWGNEQFF. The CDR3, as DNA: TGTGCCAGCAGTTCCTACCCTTCAGGGTCTTGGGGCAATGAGCAGTTCTTC.

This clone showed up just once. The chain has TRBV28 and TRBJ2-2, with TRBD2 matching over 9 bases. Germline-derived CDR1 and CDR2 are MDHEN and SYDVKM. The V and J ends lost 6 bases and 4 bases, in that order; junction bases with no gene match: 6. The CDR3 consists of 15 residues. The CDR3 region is CASRDGTSSTGELFF. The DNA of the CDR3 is TGTGCCAGCAGGGACGGGACTAGCAGCACCGGGGAGCTGTTTTTT.

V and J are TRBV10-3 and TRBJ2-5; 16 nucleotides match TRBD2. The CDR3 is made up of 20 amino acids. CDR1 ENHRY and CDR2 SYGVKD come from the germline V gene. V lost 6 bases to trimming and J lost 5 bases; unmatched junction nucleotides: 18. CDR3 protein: CAISTQPPGLAGGYRETQYF. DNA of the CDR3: TGTGCCATCAGCACCCAACCTCCGGGACTAGCGGGAGGGTACCGGGAGACCCAGTACTTC.

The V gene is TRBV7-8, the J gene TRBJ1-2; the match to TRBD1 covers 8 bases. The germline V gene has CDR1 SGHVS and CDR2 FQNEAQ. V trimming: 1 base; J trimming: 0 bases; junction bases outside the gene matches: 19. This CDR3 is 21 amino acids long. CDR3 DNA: TGTGCCAGCAGCTTAGTTTCGGGAACAGGGGGATCTATGGGGTCTAACTATGGCTACACCTTC. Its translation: CASSLVSGTGGSMGSNYGYTF.

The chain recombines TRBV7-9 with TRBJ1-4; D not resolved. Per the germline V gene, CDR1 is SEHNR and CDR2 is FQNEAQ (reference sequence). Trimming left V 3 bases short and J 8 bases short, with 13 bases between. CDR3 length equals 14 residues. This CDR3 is CASSFTMAGEKLFF. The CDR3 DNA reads TGTGCCAGCAGCTTCACTATGGCGGGGGAAAAACTGTTTTTT.

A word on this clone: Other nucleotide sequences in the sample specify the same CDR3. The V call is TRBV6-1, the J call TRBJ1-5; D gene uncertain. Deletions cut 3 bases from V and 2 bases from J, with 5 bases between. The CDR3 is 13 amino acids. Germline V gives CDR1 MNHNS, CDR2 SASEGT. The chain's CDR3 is CASSERGNQPQHF. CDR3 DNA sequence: TGTGCCAGCAGTGAGAGGGGCAATCAGCCCCAGCATTTT.

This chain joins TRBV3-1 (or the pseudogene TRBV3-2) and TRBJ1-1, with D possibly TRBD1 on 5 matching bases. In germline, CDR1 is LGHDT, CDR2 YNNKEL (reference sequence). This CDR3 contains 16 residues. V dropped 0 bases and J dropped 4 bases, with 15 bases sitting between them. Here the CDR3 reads CASSQDGRVRGTEAFF. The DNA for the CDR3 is TGTGCCAGCAGCCAAGATGGGAGGGTGAGGGGCACTGAAGCTTTCTTT.

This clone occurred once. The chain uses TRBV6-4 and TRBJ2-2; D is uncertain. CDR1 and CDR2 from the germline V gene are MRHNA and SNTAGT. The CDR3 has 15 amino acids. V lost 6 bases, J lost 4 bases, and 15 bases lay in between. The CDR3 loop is CASSALSQITGELFF. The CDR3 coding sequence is TGTGCCAGCAGCGCCCTCTCCCAGATCACCGGGGAGCTGTTTTTT.

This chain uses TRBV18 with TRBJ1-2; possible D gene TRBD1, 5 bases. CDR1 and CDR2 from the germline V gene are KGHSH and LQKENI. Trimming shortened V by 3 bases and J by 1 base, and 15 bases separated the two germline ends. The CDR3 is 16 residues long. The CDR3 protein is CASSPTSGIDNYGYTF. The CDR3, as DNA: TGTGCCAGCTCACCTACGTCAGGGATTGATAACTATGGCTACACCTTC. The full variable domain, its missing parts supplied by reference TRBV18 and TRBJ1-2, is NAGVMQNPRHLVRRRGQEARLRCSPMKGHSHVYWYRQLPEEGLKFMVYLQKENIIDESGMPKERFSAEFPKEGPSILRIQQVVRGDSAAYFCASSPTSGIDNYGYTFGSGTRLTVV.

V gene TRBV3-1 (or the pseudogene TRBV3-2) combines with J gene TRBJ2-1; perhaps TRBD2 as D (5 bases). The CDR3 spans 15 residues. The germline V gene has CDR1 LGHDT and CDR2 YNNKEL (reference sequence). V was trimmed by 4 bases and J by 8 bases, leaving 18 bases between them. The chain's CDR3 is CASSLSGKKGDEQFF. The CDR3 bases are TGTGCCAGCAGCCTCTCCGGGAAAAAAGGCGATGAGCAGTTCTTC.